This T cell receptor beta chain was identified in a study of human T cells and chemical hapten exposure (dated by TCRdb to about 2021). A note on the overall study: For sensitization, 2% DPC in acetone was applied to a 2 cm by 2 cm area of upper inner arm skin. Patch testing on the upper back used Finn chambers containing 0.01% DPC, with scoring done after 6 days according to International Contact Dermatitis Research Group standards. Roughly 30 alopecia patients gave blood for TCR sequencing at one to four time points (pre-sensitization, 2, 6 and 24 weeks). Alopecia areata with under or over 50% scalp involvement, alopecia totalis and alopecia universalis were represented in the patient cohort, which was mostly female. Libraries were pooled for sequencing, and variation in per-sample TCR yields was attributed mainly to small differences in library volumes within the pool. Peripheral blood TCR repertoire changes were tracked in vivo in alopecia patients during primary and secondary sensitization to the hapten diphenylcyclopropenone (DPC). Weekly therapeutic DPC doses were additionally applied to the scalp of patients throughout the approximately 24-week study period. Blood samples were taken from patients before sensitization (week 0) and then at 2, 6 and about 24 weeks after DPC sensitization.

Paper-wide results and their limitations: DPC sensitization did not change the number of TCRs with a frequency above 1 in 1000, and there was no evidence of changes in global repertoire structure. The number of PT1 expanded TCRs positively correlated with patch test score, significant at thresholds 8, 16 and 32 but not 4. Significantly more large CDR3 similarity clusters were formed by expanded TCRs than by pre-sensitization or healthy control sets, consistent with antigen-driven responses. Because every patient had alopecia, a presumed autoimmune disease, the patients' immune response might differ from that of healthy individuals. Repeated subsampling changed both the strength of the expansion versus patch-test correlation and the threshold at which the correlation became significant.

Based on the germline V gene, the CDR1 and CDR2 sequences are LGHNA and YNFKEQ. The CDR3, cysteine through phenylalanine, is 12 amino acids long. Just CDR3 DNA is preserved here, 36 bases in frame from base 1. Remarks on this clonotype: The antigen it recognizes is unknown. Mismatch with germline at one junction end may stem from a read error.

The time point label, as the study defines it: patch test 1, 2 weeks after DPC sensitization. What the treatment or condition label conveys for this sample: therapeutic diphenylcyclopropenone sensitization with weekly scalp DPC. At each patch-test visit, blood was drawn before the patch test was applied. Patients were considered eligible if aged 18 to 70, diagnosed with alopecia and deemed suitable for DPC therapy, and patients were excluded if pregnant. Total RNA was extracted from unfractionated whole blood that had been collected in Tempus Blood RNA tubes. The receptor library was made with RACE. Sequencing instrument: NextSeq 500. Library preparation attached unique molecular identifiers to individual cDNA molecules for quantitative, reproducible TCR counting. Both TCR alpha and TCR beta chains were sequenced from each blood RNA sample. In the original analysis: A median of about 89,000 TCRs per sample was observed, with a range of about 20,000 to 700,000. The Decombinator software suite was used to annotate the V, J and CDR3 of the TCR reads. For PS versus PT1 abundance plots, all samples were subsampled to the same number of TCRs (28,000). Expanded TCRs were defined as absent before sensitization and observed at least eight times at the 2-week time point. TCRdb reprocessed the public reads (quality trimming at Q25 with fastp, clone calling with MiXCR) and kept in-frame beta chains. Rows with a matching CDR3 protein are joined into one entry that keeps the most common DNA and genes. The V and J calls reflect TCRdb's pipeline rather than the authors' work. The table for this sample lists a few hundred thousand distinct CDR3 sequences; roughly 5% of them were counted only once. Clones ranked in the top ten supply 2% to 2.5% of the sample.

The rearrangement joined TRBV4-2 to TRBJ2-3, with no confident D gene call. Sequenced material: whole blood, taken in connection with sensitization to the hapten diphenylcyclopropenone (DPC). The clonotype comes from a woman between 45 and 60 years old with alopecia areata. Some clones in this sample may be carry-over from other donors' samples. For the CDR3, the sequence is CASSQRSDTQYF. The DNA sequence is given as TGTGCCAGCAGCCAGCGGTCAGACACGCAGTATTTT.